This T cell receptor (beta chain) was recovered during a study of T-cell memory formation after mild COVID-19. The wider study: Largely, the TCR clusters proved donor specific.

A word on this clonotype: Its antigen is as yet unknown.

Germline loops: CDR1 MGHRA, CDR2 YSYEKL. This CDR3 comprises 15 residues. V gave up 4 bases and J gave up 4 bases; unmatched junction bases: 9. Study-wide results and limits: For contracting clones, CD4+ ones sat mainly in CM and EM, CD8+ in EMRA.

Sample barcodes and UMIs were carried by the TCR alpha and TCR beta cDNA libraries that 5'RACE generated with constant-segment primers. MiXCR was run by TCRdb on the 5' RACE reads, yielding one entry per CDR3 protein. Of hundreds of thousands of distinct CDR3 sequences listed, roughly 18% are singletons. The sequenced sample was PBMCs or a T cell subset sorted from them (not recorded which). This rearrangement joins TRBV4-1 to TRBJ2-7; 8 bases map to TRBD1. This TCR derives from an adult woman who had mild COVID-19 (a few samples of this study predate the infection). Cell type and time point are not known. The CDR3 spells CASSPPQGVKYEQYF. CDR3 nucleotide sequence: TGCGCCAGCAGCCCACCACAGGGGGTTAAGTACGAGCAGTACTTC.